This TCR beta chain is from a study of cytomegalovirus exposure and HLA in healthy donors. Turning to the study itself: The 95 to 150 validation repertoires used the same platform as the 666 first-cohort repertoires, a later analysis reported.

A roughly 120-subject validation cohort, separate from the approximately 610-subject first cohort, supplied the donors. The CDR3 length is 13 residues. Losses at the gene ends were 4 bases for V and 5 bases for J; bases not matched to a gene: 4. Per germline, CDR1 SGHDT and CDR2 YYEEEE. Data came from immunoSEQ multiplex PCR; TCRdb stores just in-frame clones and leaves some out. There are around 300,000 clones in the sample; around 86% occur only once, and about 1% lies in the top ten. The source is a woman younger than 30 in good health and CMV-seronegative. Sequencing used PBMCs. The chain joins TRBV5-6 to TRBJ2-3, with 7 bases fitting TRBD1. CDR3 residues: CASSGNRGDTQYF. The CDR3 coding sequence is TGTGCCAGCAGCGGGAACAGGGGAGATACGCAGTATTTT.